One sample yielded the 7 T cell receptor beta chains listed below, sequenced in a study of blood T cell repertoires in COVID-19. Sequencing used immunoSEQ multiplex PCR; TCRdb keeps in-frame clones, though not all of them. The sample shows fewer than 130,000 clones, about three quarters of them seen only once. The sequenced material came from peripheral blood. These receptors came from an elderly woman with active or convalescent COVID-19.

The gene calls are TRBV5-1 and TRBJ1-1; D perhaps matches TRBD1 (5 bases). The germline V and J ends were trimmed by 0 bases and 4 bases, with 13 bases remaining between them. The CDR3 extends over 15 amino acids. Germline assignment: CDR1 SGHRS and CDR2 YFSETQ. The CDR3 here is CASSLAQGTATEAFF. CDR3 coding DNA: TGCGCCAGCAGCTTGGCCCAGGGAACAGCCACTGAAGCTTTCTTT.

The chain carries TRBV30 and TRBJ1-2; a possible D gene is TRBD1 (6 bases). Trimming cost V 3 bases and J 7 bases, with 15 bases left between them. Germline assignment: CDR1 GTSNPN and CDR2 SVGIG (reference sequence). The CDR3 totals 13 residues. The CDR3 sequence is CAWSRGGPGGYTF. CDR3 nucleotides: TGTGCCTGGAGCCGGGGGGGGCCGGGTGGCTACACCTTC.

Written as DNA, the CDR3 is TGCGCCAGCAGCTTGGCCATGACTAGTGAAACAGATACGCAGTATTTT. Residues: CASSLAMTSETDTQYF. The genes are TRBV5-1 and TRBJ2-3; maybe TRBD2 (6 bases). The CDR3 length is 16 residues. V was clipped by 0 bases and J by 3 bases, with 14 bases between them. Looked up from germline, CDR1 is SGHRS and CDR2 is YFSETQ.

The chain has TRBV6-2 or TRBV6-3 and TRBJ1-5, with 9 bases lining up with TRBD1. CDR1 is MNHEY, CDR2 SVGEGT, per germline. CDR3 size: 15 residues. After removal of 2 bases from V and 3 bases from J, the junction contained 2 bases not matched to a gene. The CDR3 region is CASSYDRGDNQPQHF. The CDR3 bases are TGTGCCAGCAGTTACGACAGGGGGGACAATCAGCCCCAGCATTTT.

This clone showed up just once. The V and J genes are TRBV7-2 and TRBJ2-7, with 10 bases matching TRBD1. With V trimmed by 1 base and J by 7 bases, 4 bases remained unmatched. Germline V gene sequence: CDR1 SGHTA, CDR2 FQGNSA. CDR3 length: 14 amino acids. In DNA, the CDR3 is TGTGCCAGCAGCTTAGTTGGGACAGGGGTTGAGCAGTACTTC. Translating gives CASSLVGTGVEQYF. Drawing the rest from reference TRBV7-2 and TRBJ2-7, the complete variable domain is GAGVSQSPSNKVTEKGKDVELRCDPISGHTALYWYRQSLGQGLEFLIYFQGNSAPDKSGLPSDRFSAERTGGSVSTLTIQRTQQEDSAVYLCASSLVGTGVEQYFGPGTRLTVT.

This clone was counted only a few times. V is TRBV18 and J is TRBJ2-3; 7 positions match TRBD2. V shed 3 bases, J shed 3 bases, and the junction held 6 bases outside the gene matches. The CDR3 is 15 amino acids. CDR1 and CDR2 (germline): KGHSH, LQKENI. The CDR3 DNA reads as TGTGCCAGCTCACCCCTCGCGGGAGCGACAGATACGCAGTATTTT. Its translation: CASSPLAGATDTQYF.

V is TRBV5-1 and J is TRBJ2-3; 8 positions match TRBD2. V lost 3 bases, J lost 5 bases, and 2 bases stayed unmatched. The V gene's germline CDR1 is SGHRS and CDR2 YFSETQ. The CDR3 has 13 residues. For the CDR3, the DNA is TGCGCCAGCAGCTCGCGGGGGGAAGATACGCAGTATTTT. It is translated as CASSSRGEDTQYF.